A selection of T cell receptor beta chains follows, all from one sample in a study of control samples from healthy donors and cancer patients. The protocol was immunoSEQ multiplex PCR, while the TCRdb copy is restricted to in-frame clones and leaves out a portion. The sample has under 80,000 clones; 94% are singletons. The sequenced sample was blood. These receptors all stem from a woman in her 40s in good health. CDR3s include the opening cysteine and the closing phenylalanine or tryptophan.

v_call cdr3_aa
TRBV9 CASSVTHQETQYF
TRBV9 CASSVTSGGTGELFF
TRBV28 CASSPRTSGTTQYF
TRBV6-1 CASSVASGKNNQPQHF
TRBV6-5 CASSPLGGRADTQYF
TRBV11-3 CASSLAQADTQYF
TRBV10-3 CAISPGQLYNSPLHF
TRBV5-1 CASSSDRAGNTIYF
TRBV18 CASSRRGPGWGLQETQYF
TRBV5-1 CASSLASGAVYEQYF
TRBV30 CAWSVPGQEYEQYF
TRBV5-1 CASSLAALGTGELFF
TRBV7-2 CASSFGQDSNSPLHF
TRBV6-1 CASSEGGQIYGYTF
TRBV29-1 CSVRTGSETQYF
TRBV28 CASSPLPSTGSYEQYF
TRBV15 CATSREIMGQFSTDTQYF
TRBV7-2 CASSLDGLAGGGFF
TRBV3-1/TRBV3-2 CATGVQETQYF
TRBV5-1 CASSLGSGGASYGYTF
TRBV7-9 CASSSPRQETQYF
TRBV10-2 CASSEGLAYEQYF
TRBV6-2/TRBV6-3 CASSHPRDRDYSNQPQHF
TRBV9 CASSPTPEGGNEQFF
TRBV7-2 CASSLGGRLVSAKNIQYF
TRBV30 CAWSPPLKLAGVAYEQYF
TRBV6-2/TRBV6-3 CASSTVGVNYGYTF
TRBV11-1 CASSSGHNEQFF
TRBV7-9 CASSLPTEAFF
TRBV19 CASSIRGQTDYEQYF
TRBV19 CASSISGGNTEAFF
TRBV27 CASSFPGAQGYTF
TRBV21-1 CASSKGARREGSSRYEQYF
TRBV5-6 CASSFGQGDYEQYF
TRBV24-1 CATSDRHSANTGELFF
TRBV4-2 CASSQDGGSPAGELFF
TRBV2 CASSEQGPLNTGELFF
TRBV5-1 CASSLSVSPTDTQYF
TRBV5-5 CASSLSIAGATLNSYEQYF
TRBV28 CASSYPRTGGNGYTF
TRBV12-5 CASGLVQYSSYNEQFF
TRBV19 CASMATSGRGTQYF
TRBV3-1/TRBV3-2 CASSQDIHRISSGELFF
TRBV27 CASSQAGVEQFF
TRBV19 CARWDRGNEQYF
TRBV6-4 CASGQQKRDSSTDTQYF
TRBV12-1 CASSPRLLAGGYNEQFF
TRBV7-6 CASSSTGYYGYTF
TRBV5-1 CASSFSGEDGNTIYF
TRBV6-5 CASRYRGRADYGYTF
TRBV4-3 CASSRETVAYGYTF
TRBV3-1/TRBV3-2 CASSQGAGELFF
TRBV6-5 CASSYSARGGWTEAFF